This is a list of T cell receptor beta chains from one sample in a study of regulatory T cells in long-lasting Graves disease. TCRdb reprocessed the multiplex PCR reads with MiXCR, giving one entry per CDR3 protein. The data show roughly 610,000 distinct CDR3 sequences, about 15% seen once. This sample also belongs to another study, concerning T cells in Graves' hyperthyroidism and ophthalmopathy.

Sequenced here: peripheral blood mononuclear cells (PBMCs), sampled at new diagnosis, from a patient treated with antithyroid drugs. Receptor source: a woman aged 25 to 45 with Graves disease. The CDR3 runs from the conserved cysteine through the conserved F or W. A D gene is named only where the DNA matches it firmly. Some rows mark clone size as missing; the rest say once, few, many or name a class of expanded clone.

v_gene	abundance	j_gene	d_gene	CDR3nt	CDR3aa
TRBV6-1	many	TRBJ1-5	TRBD1	TGTGCCAGCCGCGGGACAGAGGAAGGGTGGGCCCAGCATTTT	CASRGTEEGWAQHF
TRBV7-8	few	TRBJ2-1	-	TGTGCCAGCAGCTTAGCGCCGGTGGTACCCGGGGTAGCAAATGAGCAGTTCTTC	CASSLAPVVPGVANEQFF
TRBV9	many	TRBJ2-3	-	TGTGCCAGCAGCGGCGACATAGATACGCAGTATTTT	CASSGDIDTQYF
TRBV25-1	few	TRBJ1-1	TRBD1	TGTGCCTGCAGTGAACGACAGGGAGGTCTGTCTGAAGCTTTCTTT	CACSERQGGLSEAFF
TRBV28	many	TRBJ1-5	-	TGTGCCAGCAGTTCGGCCCAGGGGACGGTTCAGCCCCAGCATTTT	CASSSAQGTVQPQHF
TRBV24-1	many	TRBJ1-2	-	TGTGCCACCAGTGATTTGCAGTCGAGCTATGGCTACACCTTC	CATSDLQSSYGYTF
TRBV9	-	TRBJ2-5	-	TGTGCCAGCAGCGTAGCCCAACTTACCCACACAGAGACCCAGTACTTC	CASSVAQLTHTETQYF
TRBV20-1	few	TRBJ2-7	TRBD1	TGCAGTGCTGGAACTAACAGGGGATCGACCGAGCAGTACTTC	CSAGTNRGSTEQYF
TRBV13	few	TRBJ2-5	TRBD2	TGCGCCAGCAGCCGGGGAACCACTAGCGGGGAGACCCAGTACTTC	CASSRGTTSGETQYF
TRBV5-1	-	TRBJ2-3	TRBD2	TGCGCCAGCAGCCTAGCCGGGCTAGCGGGTAGACCAGATACGCAGTATTTT	CASSLAGLAGRPDTQYF
TRBV28	many	TRBJ1-2	-	TGTGCCAGCAGTTTAGTAGCTCGGCAGGTATCGAACTATGGCTACACCTTC	CASSLVARQVSNYGYTF
TRBV6-1	many	TRBJ1-5	-	TGTGCCAGCAGACGAACCAGGGTTAGCAATCAGCCCCAGCATTTT	CASRRTRVSNQPQHF
TRBV2	many	TRBJ2-1	TRBD1	TGTGCCAGCAGTCATGACAGGGGTGAGGAGCAGTTCTTC	CASSHDRGEEQFF